This T cell receptor beta chain originates from a study of cytomegalovirus exposure and HLA in healthy donors. General study points: The classifier was said to identify cytomegalovirus status with high specificity and sensitivity. The investigators catalogued 150 or so TCR beta chains as cytomegalovirus-associated.

The donors were in the roughly 110-subject validation cohort, distinct from the approximately 670-subject first cohort. Data came from immunoSEQ multiplex PCR; TCRdb stores just in-frame clones and leaves some out. The sample comprises roughly 300,000 clones, around 87% of which are singletons, and about 1.2% rests with the top ten. Germline lookup yields CDR1 SGHVS and CDR2 FQNEAQ. This CDR3 has 13 residues. The V and J ends lost 2 bases and 6 bases respectively, with 8 bases between them. As to this clone: Its specificity is not known.

Sequencing was performed on PBMCs. The V and J genes are TRBV7-8 and TRBJ2-1; the D is unclear. The clonotype comes from a woman between 25 and 40 years old in good health and CMV-seropositive. The CDR3 sequence is CASSLSVLNEQFF. The DNA of the CDR3 is TGTGCCAGCAGCTTATCAGTTCTCAATGAGCAGTTCTTC.